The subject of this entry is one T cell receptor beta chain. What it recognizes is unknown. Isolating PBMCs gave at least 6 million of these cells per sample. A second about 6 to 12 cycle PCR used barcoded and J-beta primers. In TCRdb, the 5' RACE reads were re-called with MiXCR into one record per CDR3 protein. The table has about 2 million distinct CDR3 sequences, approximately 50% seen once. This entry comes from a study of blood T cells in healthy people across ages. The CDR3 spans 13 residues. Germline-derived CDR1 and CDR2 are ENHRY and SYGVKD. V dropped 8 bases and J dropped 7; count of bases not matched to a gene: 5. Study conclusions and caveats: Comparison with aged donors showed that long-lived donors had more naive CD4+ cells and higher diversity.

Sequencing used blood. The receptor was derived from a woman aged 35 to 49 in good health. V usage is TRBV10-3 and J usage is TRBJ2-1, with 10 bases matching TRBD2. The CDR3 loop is CAIGTSGVNEQFF. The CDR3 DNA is TGTGCCATCGGTACTAGCGGGGTAAATGAGCAGTTCTTC.